The TCR beta chain under discussion was sequenced for a study of a mutant IDH1 vaccine in newly diagnosed glioma. As to time point: baseline, week 1 (first vaccination visit). Sample treatment: pre-vaccination baseline after standard-of-care therapy. Only in-frame clones appear in the TCRdb table, and some are missing; sequencing was by immunoSEQ multiplex PCR. The sample yields about 70,000 clones, around 83% seen once. The germline V and J ends were trimmed by 2 bases and 9 bases, with 13 bases remaining between them. The germline V gene encodes CDR1 MNHEY and CDR2 SVGAGI. CDR3 length equals 13 residues.

The specimen comprised peripheral blood mononuclear cells (PBMCs), sampled from a glioma patient treated with radiotherapy, temozolomide or both. This clonotype originated in a woman between 18 and 29 years old with glioma. Some clones in this sample may be carry-over from other donors' samples. The gene calls are TRBV6-5 and TRBJ1-2; the D gene is possibly TRBD1 (6 bases). This CDR3 is CASSYRLRGRYTF. CDR3 nucleotides: TGTGCCAGCAGTTACAGGCTCAGGGGTCGCTACACCTTC.